This record concerns one T cell receptor beta chain sequence. In the study's own analysis: For nucleated cells, counts were estimated from reference gene primer amplification. Generated by immunoSEQ multiplex PCR, the TCRdb table keeps only in-frame clones and is missing some. Clonal size and the V and J genes are those of that table, whereas D and trimming came from the DNA. The repertoire holds approximately 94,000 clones, with about 89% as singletons. The data belong to a study of blood T cell repertoires in COVID-19. Overall study: The United States, Italy and Spain were the sources of the acute and convalescent COVID-19 samples. T cells, B-cell-depleted T cells, or PBMCs provided the cDNA or gDNA that served as material.

CDR3 length equals 13 residues. V was cut by 3 bases and J by 6 bases, with 11 bases left in between. Per the germline V gene, CDR1 is MNHNS and CDR2 is SASEGT. Sequencing was carried out using peripheral blood. J is TRBJ1-2 and V is TRBV6-1; D is uncertain. The TCR sequence derives from a man aged 45-65 years with active COVID-19. As DNA, the CDR3 is TGTGCCAGCAGTGACCGTGCTCTAAATGGCTACACCTTC. Translation gives CASSDRALNGYTF.